Following are 15 T cell receptor beta chains from one sample sequenced in a study of type 1 regulatory T cells. TCRdb used MiXCR to reprocess the reads, holding one entry per CDR3 protein. Of 60,000 to 80,000 distinct CDR3 sequences in the sample, about 69% were seen once. These TCRs' antigens remain unknown. Sequenced sample: cultured T cells, either the whole culture or a sorted T cell fraction (not recorded which). The subset: Tr1-enriched cell product generated in vitro against host alloantigens. All receptors come from a human donor in good health.

This chain joins TRBV5-1 and TRBJ2-1, with D hard to call. V was pared by 6 bases and J by 5 bases, with 18 bases between. The V gene's germline CDR1 is SGHRS and CDR2 YFSETQ. The CDR3 runs to 15 residues. This CDR3 reads CASTLGGMYNNEQFF. CDR3 coding DNA: TGCGCCAGCACCCTCGGCGGAATGTATAACAATGAGCAGTTCTTC.

About this clonotype itself: The germline gene is not matched at one end of the junction; a read error may be the cause. The chain is built from TRBV18 and TRBJ2-7, with TRBD1 matching over 7 bases. The CDR3 has 13 residues. Germline V gene data show CDR1 as KGHSH and CDR2 as LQKENI. The CDR3 sequence is CPSSSGQPYEQYF. CDR3 bases: TGTCCCAGCTCATCGGGACAGCCCTACGAACAGTACTTC.

The rearrangement joins TRBV3-1 to TRBJ2-3, with 14 bases that match TRBD2. CDR3 size: 16 residues. Trimming took 0 bases from V and 5 from J; bases not matched to a gene: 1. Germline V CDR1 and CDR2: LGHDT, YNNKEL (reference sequence). CDR3 region: CASSQDGLAGGDTQYF. In DNA, the CDR3 is TGTGCCAGCAGCCAAGATGGACTAGCGGGAGGAGATACGCAGTATTTT.

V gene TRBV5-1 combines with J gene TRBJ2-2; the match to TRBD2 covers 11 bases. J was trimmed by 4 bases and V by 2 bases; bases with no gene match: 7. The CDR3 has 17 amino acids. Looked up from germline, CDR1 is SGHRS and CDR2 is YFSETQ. DNA for the CDR3: TGCGCCAGCAGCTTTACTAGCGGGAGACGCGGCACCGGGGAGCTGTTTTTT. It codes for CASSFTSGRRGTGELFF.

The chain joins TRBV23-1 to TRBJ2-1; unclear D gene. TRBV23-1 carries the ORF label, with uncertain function. There are 16 residues in the CDR3. Trimming removed 0 bases at V and 6 bases at J, with 15 bases between. CDR3 nucleotide sequence: TGCGCCAGCAGTCAATCAAAAGCGCCTCTCTGCAATGAGCAGTTCTTC. Its translation is CASSQSKAPLCNEQFF.

The chain has TRBV18 and TRBJ2-7, with 10 bases identical to TRBD2. CDR3 size: 16 residues. CDR1 and CDR2 (germline): KGHSH, LQKENI. V was clipped by 3 bases and J by 0 bases; unmatched bases: 5. CDR3 in DNA: TGTGCCAGCTCACCGTCGACTAGCGGGTTCTCCTACGAGCAGTACTTC. This sequence encodes CASSPSTSGFSYEQYF.

This clonotype appeared a few times. An end of the junction differs from the germline gene, which may be a read error. This chain's CDR3 is CASSSGPPPKETQYF. In nucleotides, the CDR3 is TGTGCCAGCTCTTCGGGCCCACCCCCCAAGGAGACCCAGTACTTT. J is TRBJ2-5 and V is TRBV12-3 or TRBV12-4, with D unclear. CDR3 length: 15 amino acids.

V usage is TRBV20-1 and J usage is TRBJ2-7; 8 positions agree with TRBD2. Looked up from germline, CDR1 is DFQATT and CDR2 is SNEGSKA (reference sequence). The length of the CDR3 is 14 residues. Germline trimming cut 6 bases from V and 2 bases from J; bases unmatched to any gene: 9. The CDR3 DNA reads as TGCAGTGCGGAGCCTAGCGGGTTGCCCTACGAGCAGTACTTC. Its translation: CSAEPSGLPYEQYF.

The chain combines TRBV11-2 with TRBJ1-1; D unresolved. Trimming cost V 0 bases and J 3 bases, with 5 bases left between them. Germline V lookup: CDR1 SGHAT, CDR2 FQNNGV. CDR3 length: 13 residues. In DNA form, the CDR3 reads TGTGCCAGCAGCTTAGACAAATACACTGAAGCTTTCTTT. Amino acid sequence: CASSLDKYTEAFF.

The J gene is TRBJ2-2, the V gene TRBV5-1; D unclear. Germline CDR1 SGHRS, CDR2 YFSETQ. This CDR3 is built from 12 residues. Trimming stripped 7 bases from V and 5 bases from J, with 9 bases between. CDR3 bases: TGCGCCAGCGGATTGCCGACCGGGGAGCTGTTTTTT. Translation gives CASGLPTGELFF.

The genes are TRBV6-6 and TRBJ1-5, with 9 bases identical to TRBD1. The CDR3 extends over 16 amino acids. V trimming: 8 bases; J trimming: 5 bases; junction bases outside the gene matches: 13. The germline V gene encodes CDR1 MNHNY and CDR2 SVGAGI (reference sequence). The CDR3 nucleotides read TGTGCCAGCTCGGGACAGGGACGTAGGGGGGATCAGCCCCAGCATTTT. It encodes CASSGQGRRGDQPQHF.

This CDR3 reads CAISEGGLAGVGAQYF. The CDR3 region has the DNA TGTGCCATCAGTGAGGGGGGGCTAGCGGGAGTCGGGGCCCAGTACTTC. V gene TRBV10-3 combines with J gene TRBJ2-5; 10 bases agree with TRBD2. V was clipped by 2 bases and J by 9 bases; unmatched bases: 12. The CDR3 extends over 16 amino acids. CDR1 ENHRY and CDR2 SYGVKD come from the germline V gene.

Note on this clonotype: Germline and junction disagree at one end, which may indicate a read error. The V and J genes are TRBV9 and TRBJ1-2, with unresolved D. The CDR3 contains 12 residues. Germline V gene data show CDR1 as SGDLS and CDR2 as YYNGEE. CDR3 DNA: TGTGCCAGCAGCAGGTTCAACTATAGCTACACCTTC. This encodes CASSRFNYSYTF.

The rearrangement links TRBV19 to TRBJ2-2, with 11 bases fitting TRBD2. The CDR3 is 15 residues long. Germline V CDR1 and CDR2: LNHDA, SQIVND (reference sequence). The junction had 3 bases not matched to a gene; V was cut back by 4 bases and J by 5 bases. CDR3 loop: CASSRGLAVTGELFF. In DNA form, the CDR3 reads TGTGCCAGTAGTAGGGGACTAGCGGTAACCGGGGAGCTGTTTTTT.

This clonotype was detected only a few times. The gene calls are TRBV5-6 and TRBJ1-2; perhaps TRBD1 as D (5 bases). The CDR3 is made up of 15 amino acids. In germline, CDR1 is SGHDT, CDR2 YYEEEE. V was trimmed by 3 bases and J by 6 bases, leaving 18 bases between them. CDR3 DNA sequence: TGTGCCAGCAGCTCAAGGGGCAGGCCCCTCCATGGCTACACCTTC. The encoded protein is CASSSRGRPLHGYTF.